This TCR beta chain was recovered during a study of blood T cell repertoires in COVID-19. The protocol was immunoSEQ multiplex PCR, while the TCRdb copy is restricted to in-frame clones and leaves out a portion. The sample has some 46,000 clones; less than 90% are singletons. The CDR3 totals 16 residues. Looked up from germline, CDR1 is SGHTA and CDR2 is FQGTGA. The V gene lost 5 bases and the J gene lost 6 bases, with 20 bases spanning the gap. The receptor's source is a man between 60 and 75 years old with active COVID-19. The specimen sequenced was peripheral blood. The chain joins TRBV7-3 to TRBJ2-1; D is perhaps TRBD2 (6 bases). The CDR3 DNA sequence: TGTGCCAGCAGCCCCCAGCCCGGAGGGCCTCGCAATGAGCAGTTCTTC. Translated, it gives CASSPQPGGPRNEQFF.